The 14 T cell receptor beta chains given below trace back to one sample, sequenced in a study of blood T cell repertoires in COVID-19 (dated by TCRdb to between 2020 and 2021). Library preparation used the immunoSEQ multiplex PCR assay. In TCRdb, the immuneACCESS table is reduced to in-frame sequences with V and J assigned. These tables do not hold every clone; where another copy was compared, an unresolved V gene accounts for under half, and the others remain unexplained. The sample yields about 160,000 clones; less than 85% were counted once. The ten largest clonotypes hold over 15% of the sample. Sequences were obtained from PBMCs or T cells enriched from blood (not recorded which). All receptors derive from a man in his 60s who had recovered from COVID-19.

The rearrangement joins TRBV19 to TRBJ2-2; D may be TRBD2 (7 bases). CDR1 and CDR2 from the germline V gene are LNHDA and SQIVND (reference sequence). The CDR3 is 14 residues long. The ends were cut back, 3 bases at V and 7 bases at J, with 12 bases in the middle. The CDR3 is CASSMRGLIGELFF. The CDR3 DNA reads TGTGCCAGTAGTATGCGGGGGCTAATCGGGGAGCTGTTTTTT.

This chain joins TRBV27 and TRBJ2-1; 7 bases are shared with TRBD2. Germline trimming cut 0 bases from V and 10 bases from J; bases unmatched to any gene: 3. Per the germline V gene, CDR1 is MNHEY and CDR2 is SMNVEV (reference sequence). This CDR3 has 13 residues. CDR3 bases: TGTGCCAGCAGTTTATCGCAAGCGGGGGAGCAGTTCTTC. Amino acid sequence: CASSLSQAGEQFF.

The chain joins TRBV7-9 to TRBJ2-7, with a tentative D call TRBD2 (6 bases). From germline, CDR1 is SEHNR and CDR2 FQNEAQ (reference sequence). The CDR3 runs to 13 residues. The CDR3 sequence: CVTSGRKTYEQYF. Here the CDR3 DNA reads TGTGTTACCTCCGGGAGAAAAACCTACGAGCAGTACTTC.

This rearrangement joins TRBV14 to TRBJ1-1; D possibly corresponds to TRBD1 (5 bases). This CDR3 is 14 amino acids long. The germline gives CDR1 SGHDN, CDR2 FVKESK. Deletions cut 4 bases from V and 4 bases from J, with 13 bases between. CDR3 DNA: TGTGCCAGCAGCCCTCGGTGGGGGGGCACTGAAGCTTTCTTT. Translating it yields CASSPRWGGTEAFF.

J is TRBJ1-1 and V is TRBV19; 7 bases are shared with TRBD1. The germline V gene has CDR1 LNHDA and CDR2 SQIVND (reference sequence). With V trimmed by 8 bases and J by 1 base, 4 bases remained unmatched. The CDR3 is made up of 13 amino acids. CDR3 amino acids: CASARQGNTEAFF. The DNA of the CDR3 is TGTGCCAGTGCGCGACAGGGGAACACTGAAGCTTTCTTT.

The CDR3 loop is CATSWISSGGDEQFF. CDR3 DNA sequence: TGTGCCACCAGTTGGATATCTAGCGGGGGCGATGAGCAGTTCTTC. This chain uses TRBV15 with TRBJ2-1; TRBD2 aligns across 10 bases. Trimming at V came to 6 bases and at J to 8 bases, leaving 10 bases not matched to a gene. Germline V gene sequence: CDR1 LNHNV, CDR2 YYDKDF (reference sequence). The CDR3 is 15 residues long.

The chain employs TRBV19 and TRBJ2-2, with 8 positions matching TRBD1. The CDR3 spans 16 residues. The germline gives CDR1 LNHDA, CDR2 SQIVND (reference sequence). The V gene end was trimmed by 1 base and the J gene end by 1 base; junction bases not matched to a gene: 2. CDR3 loop: CASSIGTGGNTGELFF. The CDR3 region has the DNA TGTGCCAGTAGTATAGGTACAGGGGGGAACACCGGGGAGCTGTTTTTT.

The rearrangement links TRBV11-3 to TRBJ2-1; 8 nucleotides match TRBD2. This CDR3 spans 13 amino acids. Germline values: CDR1 SGHNT, CDR2 YENEEA. The junction had 6 bases not matched to a gene; V was cut back by 5 bases and J by 9 bases. The CDR3 loop reads CASSLIRGGEQFF. The DNA of the CDR3 is TGTGCCAGCAGCCTTATACGGGGGGGTGAGCAGTTCTTC.

The chain employs TRBV11-1 and TRBJ2-1; D possibly corresponds to TRBD2 (5 bases). V lost 0 bases and J lost 5, with 14 bases in between. The CDR3 contains 16 residues. Germline V CDR1 and CDR2: SGHAT, FQDESV (reference sequence). CDR3 nucleotides: TGTGCCAGCAGCTTAGCTCTTTTCGGGGTAAACAATGAGCAGTTCTTC. It is translated as CASSLALFGVNNEQFF.

J is TRBJ1-5 and V is TRBV2; 10 bases line up with TRBD1. The CDR3 spans 16 residues. After removal of 3 bases from V and 4 bases from J, the junction contained 6 bases not matched to a gene. Germline assignment: CDR1 SNHLY and CDR2 FYNNEI. CDR3 DNA: TGTGCCAGCAGTGACCGGGACAGGGGAAGTAATCAGCCCCAGCATTTT. Protein product: CASSDRDRGSNQPQHF. Drawing the rest from reference TRBV2 and TRBJ1-5, the complete variable domain is EPEVTQTPSHQVTQMGQEVILRCVPISNHLYFYWYRQILGQKVEFLVSFYNNEISEKSEIFDDQFSVERPDGSNFTLKIRSTKLEDSAMYFCASSDRDRGSNQPQHFGDGTRLSIL.

The V gene is TRBV7-2, the J gene TRBJ1-4; 8 bases fit TRBD1. This CDR3 has 14 amino acids. V lost 1 base, J lost 6 bases, and 1 base stayed unmatched. The V gene's germline CDR1 is SGHTA and CDR2 FQGNSA. This CDR3 reads CASSLGTGYEKLFF. The CDR3 DNA follows: TGTGCCAGCAGCTTAGGGACAGGGTATGAAAAACTGTTTTTT.

In its sample, this clone was seen a few times. The chain employs TRBV3-1 (or the pseudogene TRBV3-2) and TRBJ2-7; 10 bases align to TRBD2. The ends lost 4 bases at V and 2 bases at J; junction bases unmatched: 5. Germline V lookup: CDR1 LGHDT, CDR2 YNNKEL (reference sequence). The CDR3 sequence is 15 residues long. The CDR3 sequence: CASSRASGSTYEQYF. Written as DNA, the CDR3 is TGTGCCAGCAGCCGAGCTAGCGGGAGCACCTACGAGCAGTACTTC.

This rearrangement joins TRBV9 to TRBJ2-2, with TRBD2 matching over 8 bases. The CDR3 has 16 residues. Germline loops: CDR1 SGDLS, CDR2 YYNGEE. V lost 2 bases, J lost 2 bases, and 5 bases stayed unmatched. CDR3 nucleotides: TGTGCCAGCAGCGTCAATGGACTAGCCAACACCGGGGAGCTGTTTTTT. Its translation: CASSVNGLANTGELFF.

The chain joins TRBV19 to TRBJ2-3, with TRBD2 matching 10 bases. Unmatched junction bases numbered 1, after V lost 1 base and J lost 3 bases. Germline V gene sequence: CDR1 LNHDA, CDR2 SQIVND (reference sequence). CDR3 length: 15 amino acids. CDR3 in amino acids: CASSIVGLATDTQYF. Written as DNA, the CDR3 is TGTGCCAGTAGTATAGTGGGACTAGCGACAGATACGCAGTATTTT.